A few counts support the clone carrying this TCR beta chain. No antigen is known for it. The entry originates in a study of T cells in Graves' hyperthyroidism and ophthalmopathy. Study-wide results and caveats: Blood samples included most of the expanded thyroid clonotypes exceeding 0.001.

Together with thyroid ultrasound, orbital computed tomography, serum thyroxine and TRAb, clinical symptoms were used for diagnoses. About 10 ml of fresh peripheral blood supplied the PBMCs. The TCR beta CDR3 regions underwent amplification using RNA transcripts as the source. TCR CDR3 underwent first-round RT-PCR with the HTBI primer set. TCRdb fed the multiplex PCR reads into MiXCR, producing one record per CDR3 protein. The sample contains under 800,000 distinct CDR3 sequences, around 15% of which appear only once. What was sequenced was blood. The receptor comes from a woman between 18 and 29 years old with Graves' hyperthyroidism.

The CDR3 reads CSVTGRGWETQYF. CDR3 nucleotides: TGCAGCGTTACGGGACGGGGCTGGGAGACCCAGTACTTC. This chain joins TRBV29-1 and TRBJ2-5; D might be TRBD1 or TRBD2, each matching 5 bases. This CDR3 spans 13 amino acids. Per germline, CDR1 SQVTM and CDR2 ANQGSEA. V lost 5 bases and J lost 5, with 15 bases in between.